The 29 T cell receptor beta chains below come from one sample, sequenced in a study of T-cell reconstitution after alpha-beta-depleted transplantation in children (dated by TCRdb to the mid-2010s). Read against the paper, the sample's treatment or condition label means: allogeneic hematopoietic cell transplantation with graft depleted of TCRalphabeta T cells and CD19 B cells. Libraries came from PCR. The listed sequencing device is Illumina HiSeq 2500. TCR libraries were prepared with molecular barcoding, using unique molecular identifiers to normalize TCRbeta repertoire quantification. The public reads were run again by TCRdb, first through fastp at Q25 and then through MiXCR, and only productive beta chains were kept. A single entry per CDR3 protein holds the most common genes and DNA from its merged rows. Recorded for this sample are about 250,000 distinct CDR3 sequences; 20% to 30% of them occurred a single time. About 4.8% of the sample lies in the top ten.

Sequencing was performed on PBMCs, mostly from graft donor cells, taken 360 days after TCRalphabeta/CD19-depleted stem cell transplant. The receptors come from a female patient aged 2 to 10 who had a stem cell transplant for congenital amegakaryocytic thrombocytopenia, so the T cells may come from the graft donor.

V usage is TRBV12-3 or TRBV12-4 and J usage is TRBJ2-5; 13 bases are shared with TRBD2. There are 18 residues in the CDR3. The V gene end was trimmed by 2 bases and the J gene end by 2 bases; junction bases not matched to a gene: 8. The CDR3 nucleotides read TGTGCCAGCAGTTTATCGGAACGGGGACTAGCGGGACAAGAGACCCAGTACTTC. Protein product: CASSLSERGLAGQETQYF.

This clonotype was seen only a few times. The genes are TRBV27 and TRBJ2-5; D unclear. The CDR3 loop spans 15 amino acids. CDR1 is MNHEY and CDR2 is SMNVEV in the germline V gene (reference sequence). V lost 6 bases and J 3 bases, leaving 17 bases between the germline ends. CDR3 nucleotides: TGTGCCAGCAGCCCCCAGTATTTCGGCGAAGAGACCCAGTACTTC. Translation gives CASSPQYFGEETQYF.

The J gene is TRBJ2-3, the V gene TRBV12-3 or TRBV12-4, with D possibly matching TRBD2 (6 bases). This CDR3 spans 14 amino acids. V was cut by 2 bases and J by 0 bases, with 6 bases left in between. The CDR3 DNA reads TGTGCCAGCAGTTTAACTAGCAGCACAGATACGCAGTATTTT. This encodes CASSLTSSTDTQYF.

This sequence joins TRBV6-5 and TRBJ2-3, with TRBD1 matching 8 bases. This CDR3 is 17 amino acids long. Germline V gene sequence: CDR1 MNHEY, CDR2 SVGAGI. Trimming cost V 2 bases and J 2 bases; bases outside gene matches: 9. The CDR3 DNA follows: TGTGCCAGCAGTTACCAGGGGGCAGGGGGGTCCACAGATACGCAGTATTTT. Its translation is CASSYQGAGGSTDTQYF.

The chain links TRBV12-3 or TRBV12-4 to TRBJ2-5; D is ambiguous. V was clipped by 6 bases and J by 1 base, with 21 bases between them. The CDR3 runs to 17 residues. The CDR3 here is CASSNRYQARIQETQYF. CDR3 nucleotides: TGTGCCAGCAGCAATCGCTATCAGGCGAGGATCCAAGAGACCCAGTACTTC.

This clonotype was seen only a few times. The chain employs TRBV12-3 or TRBV12-4 and TRBJ2-7; 9 nucleotides match TRBD2. Trimming cost V 8 bases and J 2 bases; bases outside gene matches: 7. The CDR3 length is 14 residues. The CDR3 reads CASPPGGGAYEQYF. As DNA, the CDR3 is TGTGCCAGCCCACCGGGCGGGGGGGCCTACGAGCAGTACTTC.

The CDR3 DNA follows: TGTGCCAGCAGCATATCCCTATACGAGCAGTACTTC. As protein: CASSISLYEQYF. The gene calls are TRBV7-8 and TRBJ2-7; D call uncertain. The V end was cut by 5 bases, the J end by 4 bases, with 9 bases between. CDR1 is SGHVS and CDR2 is FQNEAQ in the germline V gene. This CDR3 is built from 12 residues.

The sample holds a few counts of this clonotype. The chain joins TRBV20-1 to TRBJ2-7, with 9 positions matching TRBD1. This CDR3 has 14 residues. Germline lookup yields CDR1 DFQATT and CDR2 SNEGSKA (reference sequence). The V gene end was trimmed by 6 bases and the J gene end by 4 bases; junction bases not matched to a gene: 10. The CDR3 region has the DNA TGCAGTGCGGTTCCGGGACAGGGTTTGTACGAGCAGTACTTC. Translating it yields CSAVPGQGLYEQYF.

This clonotype was picked up a small number of times. CDR3 sequence (DNA): TGTGCCAGCAGCTTGGATTTGATGAACACTGAAGCTTTCTTT. Amino acid sequence: CASSLDLMNTEAFF. The chain links TRBV5-6 to TRBJ1-1; unclear D gene. The CDR3 is made up of 14 amino acids. The germline V gene encodes CDR1 SGHDT and CDR2 YYEEEE. V was clipped by 0 bases and J by 0 bases, with 6 bases between them. Filled out from reference TRBV5-6 and TRBJ1-1, the complete variable domain reads DAGVTQSPTHLIKTRGQQVTLRCSPKSGHDTVSWYQQALGQGPQFIFQYYEEEERQRGNFPDRFSGHQFPNYSSELNVNALLLGDSALYLCASSLDLMNTEAFFGQGTRLTVV.

This clonotype turned up a few times. This chain uses TRBV30 with TRBJ2-7; 10 bases are shared with TRBD1. CDR3 size: 13 residues. Germline V gives CDR1 GTSNPN, CDR2 SVGIG (reference sequence). V trimming: 8 bases; J trimming: 3 bases; junction bases outside the gene matches: 7. The CDR3 spells CAGKGQGVYEQYF. As DNA, the CDR3 is TGTGCCGGAAAAGGACAGGGGGTCTACGAGCAGTACTTC.

Many counts were recorded for this clonotype. The chain is built from TRBV5-1 and TRBJ2-3; a weak D match, TRBD1 (5 bases). This CDR3 spans 14 amino acids. The ends were cut back, 0 bases at V and 6 bases at J, with 11 bases in the middle. Germline assignment: CDR1 SGHRS and CDR2 YFSETQ. The DNA of the CDR3 is TGCGCCAGCAGCTTGGGGTCCGCAGGGGATACGCAGTATTTT. It specifies CASSLGSAGDTQYF.

Concerning this clonotype itself: The DNA is omitted, as the CDR3 cannot be located on it reliably, and the CDR3 follows TCRdb's listing. This sequence joins TRBV21-1 and TRBJ2-5; the DNA was not used to check the table's D call, TRBD1. TRBV21-1 is a pseudogene. Counting both end residues, the CDR3 totals 18 amino acids. This chain's CDR3 is CASSNNSPVAGGSETQYF.

The chain joins TRBV7-6 to TRBJ2-1; D may match TRBD1 or TRBD2 (5 bases each). CDR1 and CDR2 from the germline V gene are SGHVS and FNYEAQ. Deletions cut 5 bases from V and 6 bases from J, with 17 bases between. The CDR3 is made up of 15 amino acids. The CDR3 is CASSQGVDSINEQFF. The CDR3 nucleotides are TGTGCCAGCAGCCAGGGAGTGGACTCTATCAATGAGCAGTTCTTC.

This chain links TRBV4-1 with TRBJ2-7; D is unclear. The length of the CDR3 is 13 residues. Trimming removed 0 bases at V and 3 bases at J, with 6 bases between. The germline V gene encodes CDR1 MGHRA and CDR2 YSYEKL. The CDR3 nucleotides read TGCGCCAGCAGCCAAGATCGGTTCTACGAGCAGTACTTC. It is translated as CASSQDRFYEQYF.

The rearrangement joins TRBV29-1 to TRBJ1-1; the D is unclear. With 3 bases removed from V and 1 base from J, the gap between germline ends came to 12 bases. The CDR3 contains 14 residues. Germline V gene sequence: CDR1 SQVTM, CDR2 ANQGSEA. DNA for the CDR3: TGCAGCGTTGACGCATCAGTGGGGAACACTGAAGCTTTCTTT. It specifies CSVDASVGNTEAFF.

Concerning this clonotype: Relative to the germline gene, one junction end is altered; a read error may explain this. This chain links TRBV28 with TRBJ2-5; D unresolved. Germline V lookup: CDR1 MDHEN, CDR2 SYDVKM. This CDR3 is 12 amino acids long. CDR3 protein: CASSSSPSQLTF. DNA of the CDR3: TGTGCCAGCAGTTCAAGCCCTTCTCAGTTGACTTTC.

The rearrangement links TRBV7-9 to TRBJ2-1, with no clear D. The CDR3 runs to 12 residues. Per germline, CDR1 SEHNR and CDR2 FQNEAQ (reference sequence). V lost 4 bases, J lost 8 bases, and 9 bases lay in between. The CDR3 sequence is CASSSYWDEQFF. The CDR3 bases are TGTGCCAGCAGCTCCTACTGGGATGAGCAGTTCTTC.

This clonotype has a count of ten or more. V gene TRBV12-3 or TRBV12-4 combines with J gene TRBJ2-3, with 15 bases matching TRBD2. J was trimmed by 1 base and V by 5 bases; bases with no gene match: 4. This CDR3 comprises 17 residues. This chain's CDR3 is CASSQWTSGGGTDTQYF. DNA for the CDR3: TGTGCCAGCAGTCAGTGGACTAGCGGGGGGGGCACAGATACGCAGTATTTT.

This chain joins TRBV4-2 and TRBJ1-3, with D unresolved. V lost 3 bases and J lost 0, with 6 bases in between. Germline lookup yields CDR1 LGHNA and CDR2 YNFKEQ. The CDR3 totals 14 residues. Here the CDR3 reads CASSHQSSGNTIYF. The CDR3 nucleotides are TGTGCCAGCAGCCATCAGAGCTCTGGAAACACCATATATTTT.

This clonotype occurred many times. The chain combines TRBV12-3 or TRBV12-4 with TRBJ2-3; D gene uncertain. Trimming cost V 0 bases and J 6 bases, with 16 bases left between them. This CDR3 has 16 amino acids. The CDR3, as DNA: TGTGCCAGCAGTTTAGCGCTTCTAGGGCCTTGGGATACGCAGTATTTT. Translating it yields CASSLALLGPWDTQYF.

The rearrangement joins TRBV20-1 to TRBJ2-7, with a possible D match to TRBD2 (5 bases). The germline CDR1 and CDR2 sequences are DFQATT and SNEGSKA (reference sequence). V was pared by 7 bases and J by 7 bases, with 17 bases between. The CDR3 extends over 12 amino acids. CDR3 DNA sequence: TGCAGTGTCACGCCCTCTGAGGGAGAGCAGTACTTC. It yields the protein CSVTPSEGEQYF.

In its sample, this clonotype was seen many times. This chain uses TRBV24-1 with TRBJ2-3, with 7 bases identical to TRBD1. Germline CDR1 is KGHDR and CDR2 is SFDVKD. Trimming cost V 0 bases and J 6 bases; bases outside gene matches: 2. This CDR3 has 14 amino acids. The CDR3 sequence is CATSDLLQGDTQYF. DNA for the CDR3: TGTGCCACCAGTGATTTGCTACAGGGGGATACGCAGTATTTT.

This sequence joins TRBV30 and TRBJ2-1; no definite D call. Trimming left V 7 bases short and J 3 bases short, with 10 bases between. Germline values: CDR1 GTSNPN, CDR2 SVGIG (reference sequence). The length of the CDR3 is 12 residues. Here the CDR3 reads CASPGSYNEQFF. Written as DNA, the CDR3 is TGTGCCTCCCCCGGCAGCTACAATGAGCAGTTCTTC.

This clonotype occurred a few times. Germline is not matched at one junction end, which may reflect a read error. The V and J genes are TRBV12-3 or TRBV12-4 and TRBJ1-1; D not certain. The CDR3 is made up of 11 amino acids. CDR3 nucleotide sequence: TGTGCCAGCAGCCTGAAAACTGAAGCTTTCTTT. Its translation is CASSLKTEAFF.

V gene TRBV12-3 or TRBV12-4 combines with J gene TRBJ1-2; 8 bases align to TRBD1. After removal of 6 bases from V and 6 bases from J, the junction contained 9 bases not matched to a gene. The CDR3 is made up of 14 amino acids. CDR3 amino acids: CASSVWAGGHGYTF. CDR3 nucleotides: TGTGCCAGCAGCGTTTGGGCAGGGGGCCATGGCTACACCTTC.

The rearrangement links TRBV7-2 to TRBJ2-7, with a possible D match to TRBD1 (5 bases). The V end was cut by 5 bases, the J end by 1 base, with 9 bases between. The CDR3 extends over 13 amino acids. Germline V gene data show CDR1 as SGHTA and CDR2 as FQGNSA. CDR3 protein: CASSTDSSYEQYF. The CDR3 nucleotides read TGTGCCAGCAGCACCGACAGTTCCTACGAGCAGTACTTC.

This clonotype was counted ten times or more. The genes are TRBV29-1 and TRBJ2-1; 8 nucleotides agree with TRBD2. This CDR3 has 11 amino acids. From germline, CDR1 is SQVTM and CDR2 ANQGSEA. The V segment lost 6 bases and the J segment 10 bases; nucleotides outside the gene matches: 5. The DNA of the CDR3 is TGCAGCGTCCAAGTAGCGGGAGAGCAGTTCTTC. It specifies CSVQVAGEQFF.

The chain combines TRBV6-1 with TRBJ1-2, with a possible D match to TRBD1 (5 bases). Germline values: CDR1 MNHNS, CDR2 SASEGT. The germline V and J ends were trimmed by 1 base and 4 bases, with 10 bases remaining between them. CDR3 length: 14 amino acids. CDR3 bases: TGTGCCAGCAGTGAAGATGGGGCCCCCTATGGCTACACCTTC. This translates into CASSEDGAPYGYTF.

Only a few counts were recorded for this clonotype. This sequence joins TRBV4-3 and TRBJ2-1; 7 bases are a match to TRBD2. Unmatched junction bases numbered 14, after V lost 4 bases and J lost 5 bases. Germline V gene lookup returns CDR1 LGHNA and CDR2 YSLEER. There are 17 residues in the CDR3. The CDR3 coding sequence is TGCGCCAGCAGCCCGAACCCCCTGGCGGGAGTGGACAATGAGCAGTTCTTC. Its protein product is CASSPNPLAGVDNEQFF.